Sequencing of this T cell receptor (beta chain) was carried out in a study of T cells after yellow fever vaccination. With 7 bases removed from V and 8 bases from J, the gap between germline ends came to 21 bases. This CDR3 spans 14 amino acids. Germline values: CDR1 SEHNR, CDR2 FQNEAQ (reference sequence). TCRdb re-called the 5' RACE reads with MiXCR, one entry per CDR3 protein. The profile covers fewer than 450,000 distinct CDR3 sequences, with 11% appearing a single time and roughly 18% taken by the ten largest. The chain has TRBV7-9 and TRBJ2-7; D is possibly TRBD1 (6 bases). This sample comprised PBMCs, obtained on the day of the first yellow fever vaccination. This sequence was found in a man aged 18 to 29 who received the YFV17D yellow fever vaccine. The chain's CDR3 is CASNSGTTYVKQYF. In DNA form, the CDR3 reads TGTGCCAGCAACTCCGGGACAACTTATGTCAAGCAGTACTTC.